This T cell receptor (beta chain) comes out of a study of cytomegalovirus exposure and HLA in healthy donors. General observations from the study: Previous analysis showed most TCR beta V segments were productive about 87% or about 30% of the time.

Amplification used 60 Vbeta primers and 13 Jbeta primers. The method was immunoSEQ multiplex PCR; TCRdb's version includes in-frame clones alone and lacks a portion of them. The repertoire holds 120,000 to 150,000 clones, with around three quarters as singletons. The trim removed 9 bases at V and 5 bases at J, leaving 9 bases unmatched. This CDR3 region has 13 residues. Germline CDR1 MNHNY, CDR2 SVGAGI (reference sequence). Turning to this clone: Its antigen is currently unknown.

Sequencing was performed on PBMCs. The receptor was derived from a man between 35 and 55 years old in good health and CMV-seropositive. This chain joins TRBV6-6 and TRBJ2-5; 7 bases map to TRBD2. CDR3 nucleotide sequence: TGTGCCAGTAATGCGGGAGAGCGGGAGACCCAGTACTTC. As protein: CASNAGERETQYF.